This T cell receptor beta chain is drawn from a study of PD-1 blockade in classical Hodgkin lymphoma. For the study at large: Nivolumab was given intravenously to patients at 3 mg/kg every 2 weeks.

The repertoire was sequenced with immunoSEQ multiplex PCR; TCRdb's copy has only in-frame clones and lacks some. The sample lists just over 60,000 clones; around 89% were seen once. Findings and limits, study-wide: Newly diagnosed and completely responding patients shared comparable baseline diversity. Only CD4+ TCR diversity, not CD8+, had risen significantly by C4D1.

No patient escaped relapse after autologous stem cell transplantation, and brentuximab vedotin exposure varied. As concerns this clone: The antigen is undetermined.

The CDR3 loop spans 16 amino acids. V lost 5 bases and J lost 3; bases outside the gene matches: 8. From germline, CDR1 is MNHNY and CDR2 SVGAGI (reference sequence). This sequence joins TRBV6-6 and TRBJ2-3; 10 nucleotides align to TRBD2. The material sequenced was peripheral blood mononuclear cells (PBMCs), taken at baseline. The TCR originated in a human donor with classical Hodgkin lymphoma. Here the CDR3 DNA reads TGTGCCAGCAGTACCGGCGGACTAGCGGTGACAGATACGCAGTATTTT. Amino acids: CASSTGGLAVTDTQYF.